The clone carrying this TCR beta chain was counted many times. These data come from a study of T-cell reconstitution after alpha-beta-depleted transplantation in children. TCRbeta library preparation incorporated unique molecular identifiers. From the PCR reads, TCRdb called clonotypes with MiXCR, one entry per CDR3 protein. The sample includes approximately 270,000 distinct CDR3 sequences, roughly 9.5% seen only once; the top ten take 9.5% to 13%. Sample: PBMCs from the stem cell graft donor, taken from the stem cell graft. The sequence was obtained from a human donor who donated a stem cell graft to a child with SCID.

In DNA form, the CDR3 reads TGTGCCAGCAGCTTGGGGGGTAAAGAGACCCAGTACTTC. This translates into CASSLGGKETQYF. The chain employs TRBV7-9 and TRBJ2-5; possibly TRBD2 for D (6 bases). V lost 3 bases, J lost 3 bases, and 8 bases lay in between. Germline CDR1 and CDR2: SEHNR and FQNEAQ (reference sequence). CDR3 size: 13 residues.